One and the same sample provided the 12 T cell receptor beta chains below, sequenced in a study of tumor-infiltrating lymphocytes in localized non-small cell lung cancer. Data came from immunoSEQ multiplex PCR; TCRdb stores just in-frame clones and leaves some out. The sample has 13,000 to 15,000 clones, about two thirds seen once. Sequencing was carried out using uninvolved lung tissue not adjacent to the tumor. These receptor sequences come from a human donor with non-small cell lung cancer.

The V and J genes are TRBV30 and TRBJ1-3; the D is unclear. This CDR3 has 13 residues. V lost 3 bases to trimming and J lost 4 bases, with 10 bases between them. CDR1 is GTSNPN, CDR2 SVGIG, per germline (reference sequence). CDR3 region: CAWRGSAGNTIYF. CDR3 DNA sequence: TGTGCCTGGAGGGGGTCGGCGGGAAACACCATATATTTT. Combining the CDR3 with reference TRBV30 and TRBJ1-3 gives the whole variable domain SQTIHQWPATLVQPVGSPLSLECTVEGTSNPNLYWYRQAAGRGLQLLFYSVGIGQISSEVPQNLSASRPQDRQFILSSKKLLLSDSGFYLCAWRGSAGNTIYFGEGSWLTVV.

The V and J genes are TRBV14 and TRBJ2-5; perhaps TRBD2 as D (6 bases). Deletions cut 1 base from V and 1 base from J, with 10 bases between. CDR3 length: 15 residues. Germline loops: CDR1 SGHDN, CDR2 FVKESK. CDR3 protein: CASSQGGKGQETQYF. In nucleotides, the CDR3 is TGTGCCAGCAGCCAAGGCGGGAAGGGCCAAGAGACCCAGTACTTC.

This clone is a singleton in its sample. The rearrangement joins TRBV30 to TRBJ2-3; 7 positions agree with TRBD1. The ends lost 0 bases at V and 0 bases at J; junction bases unmatched: 3. Germline-derived CDR1 and CDR2 are GTSNPN and SVGIG (reference sequence). The CDR3 loop spans 15 amino acids. CDR3 nucleotide sequence: TGTGCCTGGAGTGTACGGACAGGTAGCACAGATACGCAGTATTTT. Its protein product is CAWSVRTGSTDTQYF. The full variable domain, in which reference TRBV30 and TRBJ2-3 provide the parts outside the CDR3, is SQTIHQWPATLVQPVGSPLSLECTVEGTSNPNLYWYRQAAGRGLQLLFYSVGIGQISSEVPQNLSASRPQDRQFILSSKKLLLSDSGFYLCAWSVRTGSTDTQYFGPGTRLTVL.

The V and J genes are TRBV7-2 and TRBJ2-1; TRBD2 matches 8 bases. CDR1 SGHTA and CDR2 FQGNSA come from the germline V gene. Germline trimming cut 4 bases from V and 7 bases from J; bases unmatched to any gene: 12. This CDR3 spans 16 amino acids. The CDR3 loop reads CASSSPRASGPNEQFF. The CDR3 DNA sequence: TGTGCCAGCAGCTCACCTCGGGCTAGCGGGCCAAATGAGCAGTTCTTC.

The chain combines TRBV6-9 with TRBJ1-6, with TRBD1 matching 7 bases. Germline-derived CDR1 and CDR2 are MNHGY and SVAAGI. This CDR3 is built from 16 residues. The ends lost 7 bases at V and 0 bases at J; junction bases unmatched: 6. The CDR3 DNA reads TGTGCCAGCATTCAGGGGGAGAACTCCTATAATTCACCCCTCCACTTT. It yields the protein CASIQGENSYNSPLHF.

V is TRBV13 and J is TRBJ2-1, with 8 bases identical to TRBD2. Trimming took 8 bases from V and 1 from J; bases not matched to a gene: 7. The CDR3 length is 15 residues. Germline CDR1 PRHDT, CDR2 FYEKMQ (reference sequence). CDR3 coding DNA: TGTGCCAGCCGATTAGCGGGGAAGTCCTACAATGAGCAGTTCTTC. Its protein product is CASRLAGKSYNEQFF.

The V gene is TRBV28, the J gene TRBJ1-6; D gene unclear. Germline V lookup: CDR1 MDHEN, CDR2 SYDVKM. The length of the CDR3 is 16 residues. Trimming removed 7 bases at V and 10 bases at J, with 23 bases between. The CDR3 DNA follows: TGTGCCAGCAAACTACCGGGATTTGGCAGTGCGTCACCCCTCCACTTT. Encoded protein: CASKLPGFGSASPLHF.

The gene calls are TRBV6-1 and TRBJ1-1, with D unresolved. The CDR3 sequence is 13 residues long. The V gene lost 8 bases and the J gene lost 0 bases, with 10 bases spanning the gap. CDR1 and CDR2 (germline): MNHNS, SASEGT. CDR3 nucleotide sequence: TGTGCCAGCGGGATAAGTTTGAACACTGAAGCTTTCTTT. This sequence encodes CASGISLNTEAFF.

The V gene is TRBV29-1, the J gene TRBJ2-2, with TRBD1 as a possible D gene (5 bases). Germline CDR1 and CDR2: SQVTM and ANQGSEA. This CDR3 comprises 11 residues. Trimming pared 8 bases from V and 6 bases from J, leaving 10 bases between. The CDR3 region is CSTRASGELFF. As DNA, the CDR3 is TGCAGCACCAGGGCCTCCGGGGAGCTGTTTTTT.

The chain recombines TRBV19 with TRBJ2-1, with 7 bases lining up with TRBD1. The V segment lost 7 bases and the J segment 3 bases; nucleotides outside the gene matches: 0. The germline V gene encodes CDR1 LNHDA and CDR2 SQIVND (reference sequence). This CDR3 spans 12 amino acids. CDR3: CASTGGYNEQFF. In DNA, the CDR3 is TGTGCCAGTACAGGGGGCTACAATGAGCAGTTCTTC.

The chain joins TRBV5-4 to TRBJ2-2; 10 bases fit TRBD1. Germline assignment: CDR1 SGHNT and CDR2 YYREEE (reference sequence). The junction had 5 bases not matched to a gene; V was cut back by 4 bases and J by 5 bases. The CDR3 spans 15 residues. The CDR3 DNA reads as TGTGCCAGCAGCGGGACAGGGGTTGTGACCGGGGAGCTGTTTTTT. Translated: CASSGTGVVTGELFF.

This CDR3 reads CASSWTGRDGYTF. CDR3 nucleotides: TGTGCCAGCAGTTGGACAGGGAGAGATGGCTACACCTTC. This rearrangement joins TRBV27 to TRBJ1-2, with TRBD1 matching over 8 bases. V shed 4 bases and J 6 bases; nucleotides not matched to a gene: 4. The CDR3 is made up of 13 amino acids. Germline V CDR1 and CDR2: MNHEY, SMNVEV (reference sequence).